The 25 T cell receptor beta chains presented below share a single source sample, sequenced in a study of a mutant IDH1 vaccine in newly diagnosed glioma. Time point defined: week 11, during vaccination. With topical imiquimod, each dose of the vaccine consisted of 300 ug of mutant IDH1 20-mer peptide. Sequencing used immunoSEQ multiplex PCR; TCRdb keeps in-frame clones, though not all of them. Counted here are about 64,000 clones, less than 85% occurring once; the ten biggest clones make up more than 7.5%. No antigen has been assigned to these receptors. This material consisted of PBMCs, taken from a glioma patient whose treatment included an IDH1 peptide vaccine. The origin of the receptors is a woman aged 50 to 60 with glioma.

The gene calls are TRBV6-5 and TRBJ1-5, with D unresolved. The CDR3 has 15 amino acids. The V end was cut by 0 bases, the J end by 2 bases, with 8 bases between. From germline, CDR1 is MNHEY and CDR2 SVGAGI. CDR3 coding DNA: TGTGCCAGCAGTTACTCAAGGTTCGGCAATCAGCCCCAGCATTTT. Protein product: CASSYSRFGNQPQHF.

This chain links TRBV28 with TRBJ2-7, with D possibly TRBD1 on 6 matching bases. The V gene lost 8 bases and the J gene lost 2 bases, with 19 bases spanning the gap. CDR1 and CDR2 from the germline V gene are MDHEN and SYDVKM. The CDR3 runs 15 residues. The CDR3 region is CASDPGDISTYEQYF. The CDR3 DNA follows: TGTGCCAGCGATCCCGGGGACATCAGCACCTACGAGCAGTACTTC.

The chain joins TRBV19 to TRBJ2-4; TRBD2 agrees at 7 bases. In germline, CDR1 is LNHDA, CDR2 SQIVND (reference sequence). Trimming removed 4 bases from V and 16 bases from J; junction bases left unmatched: 7. The CDR3 runs 11 residues. DNA of the CDR3: TGTGCCAGTAGTACCGGACTAGACCAATACTTC. This translates into CASSTGLDQYF.

V and J are TRBV5-1 and TRBJ2-3; the D gene is possibly TRBD1 (6 bases). Trimming removed 0 bases from V and 5 bases from J, with 16 bases in between. This CDR3 spans 16 amino acids. Germline V gene data show CDR1 as SGHRS and CDR2 as YFSETQ. Written as DNA, the CDR3 is TGCGCCAGCAGCTTGGCCCCGGCAGGGGCGGGAGATACGCAGTATTTT. Its protein is CASSLAPAGAGDTQYF.

The rearrangement uses TRBV7-2 and TRBJ1-5; 8 bases align to TRBD1. The CDR3 extends over 19 amino acids. The V segment lost 1 base and the J segment 7 bases; nucleotides outside the gene matches: 18. The germline V gene has CDR1 SGHTA and CDR2 FQGNSA. The CDR3, as DNA: TGTGCCAGCAGCTTAGTTTCGCTCTACGGACAGGGAACGCCCCAGCCCCAGCATTTT. Protein product: CASSLVSLYGQGTPQPQHF. Drawing the rest from reference TRBV7-2 and TRBJ1-5, the complete variable domain is GAGVSQSPSNKVTEKGKDVELRCDPISGHTALYWYRQSLGQGLEFLIYFQGNSAPDKSGLPSDRFSAERTGGSVSTLTIQRTQQEDSAVYLCASSLVSLYGQGTPQPQHFGDGTRLSIL.

The chain uses TRBV7-9 and TRBJ1-2; D gene unclear. V was shortened by 0 bases and J by 8 bases, with 19 bases between the two germline ends. The CDR3 is 16 amino acids. The V gene's germline CDR1 is SEHNR and CDR2 FQNEAQ (reference sequence). The chain's CDR3 is CASSLAAGLSSGGYTF. CDR3 DNA sequence: TGTGCCAGCAGCTTAGCGGCAGGACTCTCCAGTGGAGGCTACACCTTC.

The V and J genes are TRBV7-9 and TRBJ2-5, with 13 bases lining up with TRBD2. CDR3 length equals 16 residues. V lost 5 bases and J lost 3; bases outside the gene matches: 6. The germline gives CDR1 SEHNR, CDR2 FQNEAQ (reference sequence). The CDR3 region is CASSTTSGGAKETQYF. CDR3 coding DNA: TGTGCCAGCAGCACTACTAGCGGGGGGGCTAAAGAGACCCAGTACTTC.

The gene calls are TRBV5-4 and TRBJ2-3; D is undetermined. V gave up 4 bases and J gave up 2 bases, with 14 bases separating them. CDR1 and CDR2 (germline): SGHNT, YYREEE (reference sequence). The length of the CDR3 is 15 residues. CDR3 residues: CASSAIVRDTDTQYF. CDR3 coding DNA: TGTGCCAGCAGCGCGATAGTTAGGGACACAGATACGCAGTATTTT.

The V gene is TRBV6-5, the J gene TRBJ1-6, with a weak D call TRBD1 (6 bases). Germline lookup yields CDR1 MNHEY and CDR2 SVGAGI. The CDR3 has 15 amino acids. Trimming cost V 6 bases and J 7 bases, with 16 bases left between them. CDR3 in DNA: TGTGCCAGCAGCTACCGGGGGGCTCGGAATTCACCCCTCCACTTT. As protein: CASSYRGARNSPLHF.

The chain employs TRBV27 and TRBJ2-2; D could derive from TRBD1 or TRBD2 (6 bases each). From germline, CDR1 is MNHEY and CDR2 SMNVEV (reference sequence). There are 16 residues in the CDR3. Trimming took 1 base from V and 0 from J, leaving 9 bases between them. CDR3 bases: TGTGCCAGCAGTTTATTCGGGGGCCCGAACACCGGGGAGCTGTTTTTT. This encodes CASSLFGGPNTGELFF.

This clone has a handful of counts. The CDR3 reads CASRGGEKLFF. CDR3 sequence (DNA): TGTGCCAGCAGGGGAGGTGAAAAACTGTTTTTT. V usage is TRBV6-6 and J usage is TRBJ1-4, with no clear D. V was clipped by 6 bases and J by 7 bases, with 6 bases between them. This CDR3 comprises 11 residues. Per germline, CDR1 MNHNY and CDR2 SVGAGI (reference sequence).

The V call is TRBV18, the J call TRBJ2-3; no firm D call. Trimming took off 6 bases at V and 2 bases at J, with 12 bases between the two ends. The germline V gene has CDR1 KGHSH and CDR2 LQKENI. The CDR3 length is 14 residues. In nucleotides, the CDR3 is TGTGCCAGCTCTCGAGGACCAGCCACAGATACGCAGTATTTT. It translates to CASSRGPATDTQYF.

The rearrangement joins TRBV4-1 to TRBJ1-1, with D tentatively TRBD1 (6 bases). Between the trimmed V and J ends, which lost 2 bases and 1 base, there was a span of 17 bases. The germline CDR1 and CDR2 sequences are MGHRA and YSYEKL. The CDR3 length is 17 residues. CDR3 nucleotides: TGCGCCAGCAGCCAAACCCGGGACAAGGGAGCGAACACTGAAGCTTTCTTT. This encodes CASSQTRDKGANTEAFF.

The V call is TRBV6-1, the J call TRBJ1-4; tentatively, D is TRBD1 (5 bases). Germline V gene data show CDR1 as MNHNS and CDR2 as SASEGT. This CDR3 is built from 14 residues. Trimming cost V 4 bases and J 4 bases, with 10 bases left between them. For the CDR3, the DNA is TGTGCCAGCAGTGGTATGGGGGGTAATGAAAAACTGTTTTTT. This sequence encodes CASSGMGGNEKLFF.

V usage is TRBV5-1 and J usage is TRBJ2-1; a weak D match, TRBD1 (5 bases). CDR3 length: 14 amino acids. Trimming cost V 0 bases and J 4 bases, with 8 bases left between them. The germline V gene has CDR1 SGHRS and CDR2 YFSETQ. The CDR3 DNA follows: TGCGCCAGCAGCTTGGGACAGCCTTACAATGAGCAGTTCTTC. Translated: CASSLGQPYNEQFF.

This rearrangement joins TRBV2 to TRBJ1-6, with D perhaps TRBD1 (6 bases). CDR3 length equals 14 residues. Germline lookup yields CDR1 SNHLY and CDR2 FYNNEI. Trimming took 4 bases from V and 3 from J, leaving 7 bases between them. The CDR3 spells CASSGQVYNSPLHF. The CDR3 bases are TGTGCCAGCAGTGGACAGGTCTATAATTCACCCCTCCACTTT.

J is TRBJ1-1 and V is TRBV9; TRBD1 is a possible D gene (5 bases). Trimming left V 0 bases short and J 1 base short, with 13 bases between. The germline gives CDR1 SGDLS, CDR2 YYNGEE. The CDR3 is 16 amino acids. The CDR3 reads CASSVGGAGRNTEAFF. The CDR3 DNA reads as TGTGCCAGCAGCGTAGGCGGCGCGGGGCGGAACACTGAAGCTTTCTTT. Using reference TRBV9 and TRBJ1-1 for the parts outside the CDR3, the full variable domain is DSGVTQTPKHLITATGQRVTLRCSPRSGDLSVYWYQQSLDQGLQFLIQYYNGEERAKGNILERFSAQQFPDLHSELNLSSLELGDSALYFCASSVGGAGRNTEAFFGQGTRLTVV.

The CDR3 region is CASSLFDTQYF. The DNA for the CDR3 is TGTGCCAGCAGCTTGTTCGATACGCAGTATTTT. The rearrangement uses TRBV5-6 and TRBJ2-3; D call uncertain. This CDR3 has 11 amino acids. The V end was cut by 1 base, the J end by 6 bases, with 3 bases between. Germline V gene sequence: CDR1 SGHDT, CDR2 YYEEEE.

V gene TRBV6-5 combines with J gene TRBJ1-2; a possible D gene is TRBD1 (6 bases). V lost 2 bases and J 3 bases, leaving 10 bases between the germline ends. The CDR3 spans 14 residues. Germline-derived CDR1 and CDR2 are MNHEY and SVGAGI. CDR3 region: CASSYMRTDYGYTF. For the CDR3, the DNA is TGTGCCAGCAGTTACATGCGGACAGACTATGGCTACACCTTC.

The chain uses TRBV6-1 and TRBJ2-1, with a weak D call TRBD1 (6 bases). CDR3 length: 13 residues. V shed 3 bases and J shed 4 bases, with 7 bases lying between them. Germline V lookup: CDR1 MNHNS, CDR2 SASEGT. CDR3 amino acids: CASSETGYNEQFF. The CDR3 DNA reads TGTGCCAGCAGTGAGACAGGATACAATGAGCAGTTCTTC.

The V gene is TRBV2, the J gene TRBJ1-2; tentatively, D is TRBD1 (5 bases). The CDR3 length is 14 residues. Trimming removed 9 bases at V and 4 bases at J, with 18 bases between. From germline, CDR1 is SNHLY and CDR2 FYNNEI. Here the CDR3 reads CARESRRGSYGYTF. CDR3 DNA sequence: TGTGCCAGGGAGTCCCGACGGGGGAGCTATGGCTACACCTTC.

This rearrangement joins TRBV11-2 to TRBJ1-1, with D possibly being TRBD1 (6 bases). CDR3 length: 14 residues. Germline assignment: CDR1 SGHAT and CDR2 FQNNGV. V gave up 3 bases and J gave up 4 bases, with 12 bases separating them. The CDR3 DNA is TGTGCCAGCAGCTTCTCATTAGGGGGCACTGAAGCTTTCTTT. As protein: CASSFSLGGTEAFF.

This chain uses TRBV6-4 with TRBJ2-7; D perhaps matches TRBD1 (6 bases). Deletions cut 6 bases from V and 0 bases from J, with 21 bases between. CDR1 MRHNA and CDR2 SNTAGT come from the germline V gene. CDR3 size: 17 residues. CDR3 in amino acids: CASRESRGTHHSYEQYF. CDR3 sequence (DNA): TGTGCCAGCAGGGAAAGTAGGGGGACCCACCACTCCTACGAGCAGTACTTC.

The chain has TRBV5-5 and TRBJ1-5; weak D call: TRBD1 (5 bases). Germline lookup yields CDR1 SGHKS and CDR2 YYEKEE (reference sequence). The CDR3 extends over 15 amino acids. Trimming took 4 bases from V and 0 from J, leaving 11 bases between them. The CDR3 DNA reads as TGTGCCAGCAGCCGGGACCCTTATAGCAATCAGCCCCAGCATTTT. Its protein product is CASSRDPYSNQPQHF.

The chain links TRBV7-3 to TRBJ2-2; D not certain. Germline loops: CDR1 SGHTA, CDR2 FQGTGA. V lost 3 bases to trimming and J lost 4 bases, with 12 bases between them. The CDR3 extends over 15 amino acids. The CDR3 DNA follows: TGTGCCAGCAGCTTTAATGGGCCGGCCACCGGGGAGCTGTTTTTT. Encoded protein: CASSFNGPATGELFF.